The TCR beta chain under discussion was sequenced for a study of T cells after yellow fever vaccination (dated by TCRdb to about 2019). Context from the whole study: The SMART-Seq v4 Ultra Low Input RNA kit was used to prepare libraries from fractions with low cell numbers. To follow T-cell clones before and after both primary and booster YFV17D yellow fever vaccination, bulk TCR alpha and beta repertoires underwent longitudinal sequencing. Two healthy male donors, one aged 18 to 30 and one aged 30 to 40 years, made up the cohort. Blood was drawn at multiple timepoints before and after primary and secondary immunization, with bulk PBMC replicates and cell subsets isolated. General findings and caveats noted by the study authors: A small fraction of clonotypes showed up in both the CD4 and CD8 compartments, probably as a result of convergent recombination. Because abundant contaminating clonotypes from the bulk population could be contained in FACS-sorted repertoires, computational filtering was required. The study included only a couple of donors, which limits how far the findings can be generalized. Compared with the primary T-cell response, the secondary T-cell response was faster but weaker, reaching its peak on day 5 rather than on day 15. After the booster, most of the clones that had expanded following primary vaccination were detected again (just under 97% of CD4 and around nine tenths of CD8), which suggests that memory was broadly maintained.

TCR cDNA was made using 5'RACE template switching, a step that added a universal primer site and unique molecular identifiers. Priming for cDNA synthesis came from both the TCR alpha and TCR beta constant segments. Libraries were amplified in two PCR steps, with sample barcodes and sequencing adapters added in the second step. Sequencing of the libraries was done on either Illumina HiSeq 2500 (2x100 bp) or NovaSeq (2x150 bp). The original pipeline was this. Reads were demultiplexed and collapsed into UMI consensus sequences with MIGEC, and V(D)J alignment was performed with MiXCR. Vaccine-responding clonotypes were identified with edgeR using replicate PBMC samples, with FDR below 0.01 and a log2 fold change above 5 up to day 15 being required. Bulk clonotypes were assigned CD4 or CD8 identity according to which sequenced CD4 or CD8 repertoire held them at higher abundance. A clonotype counted as NS4B-specific if enriched at least 10-fold in dextramer-positive versus dextramer-negative fractions, with CD4-biased clonotypes left out. The public reads were reanalyzed by TCRdb: fastp trimming at Q25, MiXCR alignment, in-frame beta chains only. All rows with the same CDR3 protein become a single entry with the most common DNA and genes. The V and J calls shown here were made by TCRdb, not taken from the authors' results. This sample holds around 46,000 distinct CDR3 sequences; 6.8% were observed only once. The biggest ten clones account for approximately 15% of the sample.

This clonotype was counted ten times or more. The input lacks base qualities; no much larger clone sits a single base away. V trim: 5 bases; J trim: 9 bases; unmatched bases: 3. From the cysteine up to the phenylalanine, the CDR3 has a length of 12 residues. Only the CDR3 region is kept as DNA, spanning 36 bases read in frame from base 1. According to the germline V gene, CDR1 reads SGHTA and CDR2 reads FQGNSA. The treatment or condition label on this specimen signifies: live attenuated yellow fever vaccine strain. PBMCs were isolated from peripheral blood using a standard Ficoll-Paque protocol. Epitope-specific CD8 T cells were sorted with a dextramer loaded with the yellow fever NS4B epitope peptide, and anti-CD3 and anti-CD8 staining was applied. TriZol was used to extract RNA from bulk PBMCs, from CD4 and CD8 fractions, and from dextramer-positive and dextramer-negative fractions.

The sample consisted of CD8+ T cells not binding an NS4B(214-222) dextramer, sorted from PBMCs, taken 45 days after the yellow fever booster vaccination. The cell subset or site label corresponds to: NS4B epitope dextramer-negative CD8 T cells. This receptor was identified in a man younger than 40 who received the YFV17D yellow fever vaccine. The V and J genes are TRBV7-2 and TRBJ2-1; TRBD2 fits 8 bases in the junction. CDR3 loop: CASSDRGGEQFF. The DNA sequence follows: TGTGCCAGCAGCGACCGGGGGGGTGAGCAGTTCTTC.